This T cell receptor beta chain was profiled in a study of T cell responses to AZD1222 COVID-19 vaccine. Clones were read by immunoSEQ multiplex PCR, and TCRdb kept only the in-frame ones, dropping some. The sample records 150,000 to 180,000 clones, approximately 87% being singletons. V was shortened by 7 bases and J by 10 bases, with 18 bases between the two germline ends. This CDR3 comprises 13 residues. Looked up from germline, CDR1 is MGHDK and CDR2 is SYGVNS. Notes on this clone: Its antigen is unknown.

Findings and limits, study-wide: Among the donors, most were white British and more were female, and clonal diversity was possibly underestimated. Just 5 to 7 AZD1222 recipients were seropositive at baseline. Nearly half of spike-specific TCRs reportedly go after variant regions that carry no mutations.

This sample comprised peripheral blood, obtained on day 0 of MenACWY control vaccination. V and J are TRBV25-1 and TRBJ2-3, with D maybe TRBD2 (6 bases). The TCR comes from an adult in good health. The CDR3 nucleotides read TGTGCCAGCACAACTATGGCCGGGACTCCGCAGTATTTT. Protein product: CASTTMAGTPQYF.